This entry concerns a single T cell receptor (beta chain). Germline V gene data show CDR1 as SGHVS and CDR2 as FQNEAQ. This CDR3 comprises 16 residues. V was pared by 1 base and J by 0 bases, with 10 bases between. Clones were read by immunoSEQ multiplex PCR, and TCRdb kept only the in-frame ones, dropping some. The profile shows some 150,000 clones, around 85% of them singletons. This sample was taken from a study of blood T cell repertoires in COVID-19. Study at large: The origin of the acute and convalescent COVID-19 samples was the United States, Italy and Spain.

V and J are TRBV7-8 and TRBJ2-1; D gene unclear. This sequence originates from a woman in her 70s with acute or convalescent COVID-19. The sample consisted of peripheral blood. In DNA form, the CDR3 reads TGTGCCAGCAGCTTAGAAGCCAGGTACTCCTACAATGAGCAGTTCTTC. This sequence encodes CASSLEARYSYNEQFF.